Each of the 12 T cell receptor beta chains below was sequenced from the same sample in a study of blood T cells in healthy people across ages. Primed by a sample-barcoded 5' primer and a J-beta primer mix, a second PCR proceeded for 7 to 11 cycles. TCRdb re-derived calls from the 5' RACE reads in MiXCR, one entry per CDR3 protein. This sample has 870,000 or so distinct CDR3 sequences, with more than 25% found just once. Sequenced input: blood. These receptors were taken from a woman aged 80 or over in good health.

In this sample, this clonotype turned up many times. The genes are TRBV24-1 and TRBJ2-3; D gene ambiguous. In germline, CDR1 is KGHDR, CDR2 SFDVKD. The CDR3 extends over 15 amino acids. V was cut by 1 base and J by 1 base, with 8 bases left in between. The CDR3 sequence: CATSDLPDRTDTQYF. In nucleotides, the CDR3 is TGTGCCACCAGTGATTTACCCGATCGCACAGATACGCAGTATTTT.

The chain joins TRBV9 to TRBJ2-1, with 14 bases matching TRBD2. Germline CDR1 is SGDLS and CDR2 is YYNGEE. This CDR3 contains 20 residues. Trimming took 0 bases from V and 7 from J; bases not matched to a gene: 15. This CDR3 is CASSVVKGLAGGPAGNEQFF. DNA for the CDR3: TGTGCCAGCAGCGTAGTGAAAGGACTAGCGGGGGGCCCCGCGGGAAATGAGCAGTTCTTC.

V gene TRBV15 combines with J gene TRBJ2-3, with D unresolved. V was trimmed by 1 base and J by 4 bases, leaving 9 bases between them. Germline CDR1 LNHNV, CDR2 YYDKDF (reference sequence). The CDR3 contains 14 residues. The CDR3 nucleotides read TGTGCCACCAGCAGAGCCTCCAGATCAGATACGCAGTATTTT. Protein product: CATSRASRSDTQYF. Full variable domain (rest looked up from reference TRBV15 and TRBJ2-3): DAMVIQNPRYQVTQFGKPVTLSCSQTLNHNVMYWYQQKSSQAPKLLFHYYDKDFNNEADTPDNFQSRRPNTSFCFLDIRSPGLGDTAMYLCATSRASRSDTQYFGPGTRLTVL.

At least ten counts were recorded for this clonotype. CDR3 nucleotides: TGTGCCAGCAGCTTGCCTGGAATCCCTTCCTACGAGCAGTACTTC. Its translation is CASSLPGIPSYEQYF. This chain uses TRBV5-6 with TRBJ2-7; D uncertain. The CDR3 sequence is 15 residues long. Germline V CDR1 and CDR2: SGHDT, YYEEEE. V lost 1 base and J 1 base, leaving 12 bases between the germline ends.

The table lists this clonotype with many counts. The chain combines TRBV12-3 or TRBV12-4 with TRBJ1-5; D might be TRBD1 (6 bases). The V end was cut by 4 bases, the J end by 7 bases, with 14 bases between. This CDR3 contains 14 residues. CDR3: CASSWTRGRQPQHF. For the CDR3, the DNA is TGTGCCAGCAGTTGGACCAGGGGCCGACAGCCCCAGCATTTT.

Concerning this clonotype itself: One base away lies a much larger clone, so this may be a sequencing read error. The chain recombines TRBV27 with TRBJ2-1; TRBD2 aligns across 8 bases. The CDR3 length is 16 residues. Germline V gene lookup returns CDR1 MNHEY and CDR2 SMNVEV (reference sequence). Trimming removed 3 bases from V and 8 bases from J; junction bases left unmatched: 12. The CDR3 protein is CASSLSGGLLGYEQFF. The CDR3, as DNA: TGTGCCAGCAGTTTGAGCGGGGGTCTTCTAGGCTATGAGCAGTTCTTC.

This clonotype appeared many times. The chain links TRBV6-5 to TRBJ2-7, with D tentatively TRBD1 (6 bases). Germline lookup yields CDR1 MNHEY and CDR2 SVGAGI. The CDR3 has 13 amino acids. The V gene lost 6 bases and the J gene lost 3 bases, with 12 bases spanning the gap. CDR3 coding DNA: TGTGCCAGCAGACCCCCGGGACACTACGAGCAGTACTTC. It specifies CASRPPGHYEQYF.

The chain links TRBV6-2 or TRBV6-3 to TRBJ1-6, with D unresolved. V was cut by 6 bases and J by 9 bases, with 15 bases left in between. The germline gives CDR1 MNHEY, CDR2 SVGEGT. The CDR3 sequence is 14 residues long. The CDR3 is CASSVGYEGSPLHF. In nucleotides, the CDR3 is TGTGCCAGCAGCGTGGGATACGAAGGTTCACCCCTCCACTTT.

This clonotype was recorded at least ten times. The rearrangement uses TRBV5-1 and TRBJ2-1; TRBD2 is a possible D gene (6 bases). Germline V CDR1 and CDR2: SGHRS, YFSETQ. The CDR3 contains 16 residues. V was pared by 0 bases and J by 1 base, with 11 bases between. Here the CDR3 DNA reads TGCGCCAGCAGCTTGGGTGGCGGGGATTCCTACAATGAGCAGTTCTTC. Translated, it gives CASSLGGGDSYNEQFF.

DNA of the CDR3: TGTGCCAGCAGCTCAGGGACAGGGGTAATAAAGACCCAGTACTTC. As protein: CASSSGTGVIKTQYF. The chain couples TRBV27 to TRBJ2-5; 10 bases map to TRBD1. Losses at the gene ends were 6 bases for V and 6 bases for J; bases not matched to a gene: 10. The CDR3 is 15 residues long. Germline assignment: CDR1 MNHEY and CDR2 SMNVEV (reference sequence).

This clonotype has just a few counts. This chain links TRBV27 with TRBJ2-2; no clear D gene. CDR1 and CDR2 from the germline V gene are MNHEY and SMNVEV (reference sequence). The CDR3 has 15 amino acids. Trimming stripped 3 bases from V and 0 bases from J, with 8 bases between. CDR3 sequence (DNA): TGTGCCAGCAGTTTGTCCAGAGCGAACACCGGGGAGCTGTTTTTT. Protein: CASSLSRANTGELFF.

This clonotype was counted many times. The V gene is TRBV7-2, the J gene TRBJ2-5; a weak D match, TRBD2 (7 bases). Germline CDR1 and CDR2: SGHTA and FQGNSA. The CDR3 is 14 residues long. V was cut by 5 bases and J by 6 bases, with 16 bases left in between. The CDR3, as DNA: TGTGCCAGCAGCCCCCGGGGAGGGGGGAAGACCCAGTACTTC. Translating gives CASSPRGGGKTQYF.